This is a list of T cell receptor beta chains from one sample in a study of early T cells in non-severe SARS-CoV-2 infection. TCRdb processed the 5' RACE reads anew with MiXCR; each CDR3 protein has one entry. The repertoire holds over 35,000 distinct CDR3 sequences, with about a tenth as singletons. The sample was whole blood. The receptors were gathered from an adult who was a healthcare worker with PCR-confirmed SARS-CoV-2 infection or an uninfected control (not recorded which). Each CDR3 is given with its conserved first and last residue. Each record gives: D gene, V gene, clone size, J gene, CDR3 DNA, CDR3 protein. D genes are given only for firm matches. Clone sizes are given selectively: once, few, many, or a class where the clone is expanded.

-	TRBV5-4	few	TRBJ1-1	TGTGCCAGCAGCCAGGCAGGGAAAGCTTTCTTT	CASSQAGKAFF
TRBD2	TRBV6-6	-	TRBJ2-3	TGTGCCAGCAGTCCCTCCGGGACTAGCGGCACAGATACGCAGTATTTT	CASSPSGTSGTDTQYF
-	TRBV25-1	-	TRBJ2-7	TGTGCCAGCAGTGAGGTTTCACGCTCCTACGAGCAGTACTTC	CASSEVSRSYEQYF
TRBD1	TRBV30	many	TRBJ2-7	TGTGCCCGTAACGGCCGACGGGGACAGGGGACCTACGAGCAGTACTTC	CARNGRRGQGTYEQYF
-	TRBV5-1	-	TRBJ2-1	TGCGCCAGCAGTAATCCCTCCTACAATGAGCAGTTCTTC	CASSNPSYNEQFF
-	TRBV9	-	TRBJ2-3	TGTGCCAGCAGCGCCACGGGAAGGTCGCAGTCGCAGTATTTT	CASSATGRSQSQYF
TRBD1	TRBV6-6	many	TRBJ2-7	TGTGCCAGCAGTTACCAGGGGACAGGGGGCTTCTACGAGCAGTACTTC	CASSYQGTGGFYEQYF
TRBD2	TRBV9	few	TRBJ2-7	TGTGCCAGCAGCGCCGGACCGACTAGCGGGGGGGCCCGGGACGAGCAGTACTTC	CASSAGPTSGGARDEQYF
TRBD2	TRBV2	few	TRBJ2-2	TGTGCCAGCAGTTCGACTAGCGGGTCGACCGGGGAGCTGTTTTTT	CASSSTSGSTGELFF
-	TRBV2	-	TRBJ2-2	TGTGCCAGCAGACGGGACGGTAACACCGGGGAGCTGTTTTTT	CASRRDGNTGELFF
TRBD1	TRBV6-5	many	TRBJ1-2	TGTGCCAGCAGTTACTCACAGGGGAGTAACTATGGCTACACCTTC	CASSYSQGSNYGYTF
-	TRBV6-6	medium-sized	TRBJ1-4	TGTGCCAGCAGTTACGAGAGGGGTGGGAATGAAAAACTGTTTTTT	CASSYERGGNEKLFF
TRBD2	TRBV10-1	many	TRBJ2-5	TGCGCCAGCAGTGAGACTAGCGGAAAGACCCAGTACTTC	CASSETSGKTQYF
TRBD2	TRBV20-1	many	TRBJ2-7	TGCAGTGCTAAAGGCGGGGGGGAATCCTACGAGCAGTACTTC	CSAKGGGESYEQYF
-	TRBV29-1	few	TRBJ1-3	TGCAGCGTTGAGTCGGGGGCTGGAAACACCATATATTTT	CSVESGAGNTIYF
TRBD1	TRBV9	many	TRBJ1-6	TGTGCCAGCAGTGGGACAGGGGGCGCCGGGTCACCCCTCCACTTT	CASSGTGGAGSPLHF
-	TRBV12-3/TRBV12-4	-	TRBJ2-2	TGTGCCAGCAGTTTGGACCCTGACTGGTACACCGGGGAGCTGTTTTTT	CASSLDPDWYTGELFF
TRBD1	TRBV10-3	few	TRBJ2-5	TGTGCCATCAGTGAATCTGGACAGGGGGCGCCCGGTGGCGGGACCCAGTACTTC	CAISESGQGAPGGGTQYF
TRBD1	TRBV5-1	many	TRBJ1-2	TGCGCCAGCAGCCCGACAGGGGGCGATGGCTACACCTTC	CASSPTGGDGYTF
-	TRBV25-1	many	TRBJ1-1	TGTGCCAGCAGTGGCCCAGGGACATGGACTGAAGCTTTCTTT	CASSGPGTWTEAFF
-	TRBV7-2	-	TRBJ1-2	TGTGCCAGCAGCCCATACGCAAAAGGATATGGCTACACCTTC	CASSPYAKGYGYTF
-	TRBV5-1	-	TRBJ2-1	TGCGCCAGCACGAGAGAAATTACATACAATGAGCAGTTCTTC	CASTREITYNEQFF
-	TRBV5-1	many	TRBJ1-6	TGCGCCAGCAGCTTGGAAACAGCTAATTCACCCCTCCACTTT	CASSLETANSPLHF
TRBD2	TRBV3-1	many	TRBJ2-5	TGTGCCAGCAGCCTGGCAACTAGCGGGGAAGAGACCCAGTACTTC	CASSLATSGEETQYF
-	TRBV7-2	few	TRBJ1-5	TGTGCCAGCAGCCCTAACTTGGGCAATCAGCCCCAGCATTTT	CASSPNLGNQPQHF
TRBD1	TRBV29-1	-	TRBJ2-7	TGCAGCGTAACGGGACAGAGAACCTACGAGCAGTACTTC	CSVTGQRTYEQYF
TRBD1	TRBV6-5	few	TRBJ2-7	TGTGCCAGCAGTTACTACTCCGGGACAGGCCAGGGCGAGCAGTACTTC	CASSYYSGTGQGEQYF
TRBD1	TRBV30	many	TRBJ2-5	TGTGCCTGGACCACGGGGACAGGGGGTTGGAAAGAGACCCAGTACTTC	CAWTTGTGGWKETQYF
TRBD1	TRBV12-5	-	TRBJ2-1	TGTGCTAGTGGTCGACCGGGACAGGGGATCAATGAGCAGTTCTTC	CASGRPGQGINEQFF
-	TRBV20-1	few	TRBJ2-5	TGCAGTGCCTCAGCCGAGACCCAGTACTTC	CSASAETQYF
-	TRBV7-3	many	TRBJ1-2	TGTGCCAGCAGCCCCGACCTAGCCAATGGCTACACCTTC	CASSPDLANGYTF
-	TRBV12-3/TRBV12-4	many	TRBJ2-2	TGTGCCAGCAGTTTAGCTGAGGGGAACACCGGGGAGCTGTTTTTT	CASSLAEGNTGELFF
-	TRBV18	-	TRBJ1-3	TGTGCCAGCTCACCTCTTCCGACTGAGCCGTACTATTTT	CASSPLPTEPYYF
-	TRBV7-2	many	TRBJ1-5	TGTGCCAGCAGCTTAGTCGGTTCGGTTGGGGACGGCAATCAGCCCCAGCATTTT	CASSLVGSVGDGNQPQHF
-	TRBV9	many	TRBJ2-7	TGTGCCAGCAGCGTAGGATACAGGGCTACCTACGAGCAGTACTTC	CASSVGYRATYEQYF
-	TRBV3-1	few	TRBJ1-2	TGTGCCAGCAGCCAAGATTCGGGGGCTGGTGGCTACACCTTC	CASSQDSGAGGYTF
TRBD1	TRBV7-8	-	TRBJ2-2	TGTGCCAGCAGCTTAGGGCAGGGGGTGGTCACCGGGGAGCTGTTTTTT	CASSLGQGVVTGELFF
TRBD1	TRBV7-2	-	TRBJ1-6	TGTGCCAGCAGCTTACAGAGGGACAGGAATTCACCCCTCCACTTT	CASSLQRDRNSPLHF
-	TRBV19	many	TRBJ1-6	TGTGCCAGTACTTCTAAGGCACAGGAAGACTCACCCCTCCACTTT	CASTSKAQEDSPLHF
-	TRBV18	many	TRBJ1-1	TGTGCCAGCTCATCAGATAGAAACGGGGTTACAAACACTGAAGCTTTCTTT	CASSSDRNGVTNTEAFF
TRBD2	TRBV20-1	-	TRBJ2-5	TGCAGTGCCAACCTCGCGGGGGGCCCAGGAGTGGAGACCCAGTACTTC	CSANLAGGPGVETQYF
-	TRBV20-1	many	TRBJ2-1	TGCAGTGCTAGAGTCGCAGGGAGTAATGAGCAGTTCTTC	CSARVAGSNEQFF
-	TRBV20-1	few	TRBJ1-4	TGCAGTGCGGGCGATGAAAAACTGTTTTTT	CSAGDEKLFF
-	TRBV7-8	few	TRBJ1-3	TGTGCCAGCAGCTTAGGGGTCCATAGAGGTGGAAACACCATATATTTT	CASSLGVHRGGNTIYF
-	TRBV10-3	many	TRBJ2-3	TGTGCCATCATGGGTACAGATACGCAGTATTTT	CAIMGTDTQYF
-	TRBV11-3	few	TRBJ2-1	TGTGCCAGCAGCTCCCCGGGGCCTGCAAGCTCCTACAATGAGCAGTTCTTC	CASSSPGPASSYNEQFF
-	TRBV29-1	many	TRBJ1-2	TGCAGCGTTGAAGGAGTGGTAACGGCGTATGGCTACACCTTC	CSVEGVVTAYGYTF
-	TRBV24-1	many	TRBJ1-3	TGTGCCACCAGTGATTTGCAACCGGACGCCCTATTCTCTGGAAACACCATATATTTT	CATSDLQPDALFSGNTIYF